Listed below are T cell receptor beta chains from one sample, sequenced in a study of blood T cell repertoires in COVID-19. Here immunoSEQ multiplex PCR was the method, and the copy in TCRdb shows in-frame clones only, minus some. The table includes some 120,000 clones, around four fifths detected once. Sequenced material: peripheral blood. The receptors here all came from a man at least 80 years old with active or convalescent COVID-19. The conserved cysteine and the conserved F or W are not part of the CDR3 here.

V	length	CDR3
TRBV25-1	12	ASRASGVGDTQY
TRBV5-5	12	ASSRGGEGYGYT
TRBV24-1	14	ATSDLSSGGPNEQF
TRBV7-8	15	ASSNLGRGGTYNEQF
TRBV7-6	14	ASSFVGGQGVNEQF
TRBV19	13	ASSRGPASGTEAF
TRBV12-5	16	ASGLSGQGTAGRYEQY
TRBV15	14	ATSRDLGSRGETQY
TRBV7-9	10	ASSPTATGLY
TRBV7-2	11	ASRWTDPSSYT
TRBV30	11	AWSQARRDGYT
TRBV19	12	ASSQGDNSYEQY
TRBV11-2	12	ASSSSPGQSGYT
TRBV5-1	12	ASSLDRGRDTQY
TRBV4-1	13	ASSQDRVSGNTIY
TRBV7-3	14	ASSLGFDGGQETQY
TRBV4-1	14	ASSQERDTPVGGYT
TRBV6-4	11	ASSPGGNSPLH
TRBV27	11	ASSSQGGSPLH
TRBV18	13	ASSQTGTGYTEAF
TRBV25-1	11	ASSQGAGSEAF
TRBV7-2	12	ASSLVGGAYEQY
TRBV7-2	15	ASSLGVGGNLADTQY
TRBV18	14	ASSRPVTQMGHEQY
TRBV2	12	ASSPHREGQPQH
TRBV29-1	10	SGGEGFYEQY
TRBV4-3	15	ASSQEGARAGANVLT
TRBV25-1	11	ASSARAESPLH
TRBV21-1	17	ASSKDRYRLIYSNQPQH
TRBV11-2	11	ASSDRQGYEQY
TRBV6-6	9	ASTRKGVHT
TRBV7-2	14	ASSPRGYPRNTEAF